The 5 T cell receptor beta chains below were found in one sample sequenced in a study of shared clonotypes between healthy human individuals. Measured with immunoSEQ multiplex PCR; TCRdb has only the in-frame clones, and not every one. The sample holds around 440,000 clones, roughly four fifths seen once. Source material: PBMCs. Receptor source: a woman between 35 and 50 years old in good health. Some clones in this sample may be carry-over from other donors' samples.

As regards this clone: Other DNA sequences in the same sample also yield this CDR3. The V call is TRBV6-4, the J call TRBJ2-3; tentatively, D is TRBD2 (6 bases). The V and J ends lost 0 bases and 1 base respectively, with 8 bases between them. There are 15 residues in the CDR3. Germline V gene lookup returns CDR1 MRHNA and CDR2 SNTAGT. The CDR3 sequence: CASSDSRGGTDTQYF. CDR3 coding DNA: TGTGCCAGCAGTGACTCCCGCGGGGGCACAGATACGCAGTATTTT.

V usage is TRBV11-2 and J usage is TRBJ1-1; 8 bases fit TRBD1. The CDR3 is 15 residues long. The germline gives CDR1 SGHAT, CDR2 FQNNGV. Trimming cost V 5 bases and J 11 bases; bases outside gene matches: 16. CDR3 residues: CASSTWGTGQGKAFF. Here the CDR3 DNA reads TGTGCCAGCAGCACATGGGGGACCGGACAGGGAAAGGCTTTCTTT.

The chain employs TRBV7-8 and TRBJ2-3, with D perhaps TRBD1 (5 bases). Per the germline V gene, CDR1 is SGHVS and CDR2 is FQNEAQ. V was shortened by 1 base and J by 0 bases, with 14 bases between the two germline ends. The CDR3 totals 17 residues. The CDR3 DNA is TGTGCCAGCAGCTTAGTTCACAGGTTCGGGAGCACAGATACGCAGTATTTT. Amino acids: CASSLVHRFGSTDTQYF.

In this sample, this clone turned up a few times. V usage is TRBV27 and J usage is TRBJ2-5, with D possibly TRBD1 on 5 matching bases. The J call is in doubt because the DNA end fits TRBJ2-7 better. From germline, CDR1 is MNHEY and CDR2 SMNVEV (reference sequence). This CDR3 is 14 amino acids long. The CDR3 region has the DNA TGTGCCAGCAGTCCCACTCGGACACTTTACGAGCAGTACTTC. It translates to CASSPTRTLYEQYF.

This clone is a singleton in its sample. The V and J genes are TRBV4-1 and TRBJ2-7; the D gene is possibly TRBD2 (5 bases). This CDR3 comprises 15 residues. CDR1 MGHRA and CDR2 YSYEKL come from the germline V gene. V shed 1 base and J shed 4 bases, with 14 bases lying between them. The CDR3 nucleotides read TGCGCCAGCAGCCAAGGAGGGCTAGTCGGGTACGAGCAGTACTTC. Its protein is CASSQGGLVGYEQYF.